A few counts support the clone carrying this T cell receptor (beta chain). This sample is part of a study of beta chain features in type 1 diabetes. Germline V gives CDR1 LGHNT, CDR2 FRNRAP. The CDR3 has 10 residues. V lost 7 bases, J lost 4 bases, and 4 bases lay in between. Of the isolated RNA, all was reverse transcribed, and so the sequenced material was expressed TCRB transcripts. Measured with immunoSEQ multiplex PCR; TCRdb has only the in-frame clones, and not every one. Here the sample spans roughly 300,000 clones, 12% to 15% being singletons. The source of this sequence is a man aged 30 to 45 in good health. The sample was central memory CD4+ T cells from blood. The gene calls are TRBV12-5 and TRBJ1-1; D gene uncertain. The CDR3, as DNA: TGTGCTAGTGCCTTCACTGAAGCTTTCTTT. Encoded protein: CASAFTEAFF.